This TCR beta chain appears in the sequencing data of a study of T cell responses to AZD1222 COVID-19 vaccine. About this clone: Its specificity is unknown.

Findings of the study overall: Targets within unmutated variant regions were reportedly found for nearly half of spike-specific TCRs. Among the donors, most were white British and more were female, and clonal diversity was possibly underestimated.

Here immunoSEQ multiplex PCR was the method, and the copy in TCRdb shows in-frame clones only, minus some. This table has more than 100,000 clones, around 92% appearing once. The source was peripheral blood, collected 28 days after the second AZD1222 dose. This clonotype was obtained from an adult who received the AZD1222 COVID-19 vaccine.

This chain's CDR3 is CASKTGRGLSGNTIYF. The DNA for the CDR3 is TGTGCCAGCAAAACTGGACGGGGACTCTCTGGAAACACCATATATTTT. The chain links TRBV6-6 to TRBJ1-3; D is perhaps TRBD1 (5 bases). The CDR3 is 16 residues long. CDR1 MNHNY and CDR2 SVGAGI come from the germline V gene (reference sequence). V was clipped by 7 bases and J by 0 bases, with 16 bases between them.